This TCR beta chain was observed in a study of CD8+CD57+ T cells in acquired aplastic anemia (dated by TCRdb to between 2018 and 2020). About the study as a whole: On average, sorted CD4+ and CD8+ cells yielded 2.5 to 3.5 ug of extracted DNA, with a range of about 0.17 to 27.4 ug. CD8+CD57+ expansion was defined as a frequency above the mean frequency observed in healthy subjects.

This clonotype was observed many times. Its target antigen remains unknown. One base away there is no much larger clone; base qualities are not given. The patients picked for sequencing were ones in whom flow cytometry had shown an expansion of CD8+CD57+ cells. Every patient had a diagnosis of severe acquired aplastic anemia based on International Study of Aplastic Anemia and Agranulocytosis and Camitta criteria. Patients had received no therapy at the time of blood sampling. The study deep-sequenced TCR repertoires of sorted CD4+ and CD8+ blood T cells from severe aplastic anemia patients and healthy subjects. Patients were enrolled in the USA under clinicaltrials.gov protocols 00001620, 01623167, 00001397, 00071045, 00081523 and 00961064. Ficoll-Paque density gradient centrifugation was used to isolate peripheral blood mononuclear cells. Before DNA extraction, CD4+ and CD8+ T cells were sorted with FACS or magnetic beads.

Per the germline V gene, SGHDT is the CDR1 and YYEEEE is the CDR2. The CDR3 goes from the cysteine to the phenylalanine over 15 residues. Only CDR3 DNA remains: 45 bases, in frame from the first base. Trimming leaves V shorter by 0 bases and J shorter by 6 bases, with the junction holding 4 bases beyond the gene matches. The research as a whole found: About 30 CD8+ CDR3 sequences were found in both patients and controls but appeared to be highly expressed in patients and within the immunodominant clones of the patients. Between patients and healthy controls, no significant difference in CD8+ Simpson's diversity was found (P=0.060).

Profiling of TCR beta VDJ combinations and CDR3 sequences used genomic DNA as the template. An Illumina HiSeq 2000 was the platform used for TCR repertoire sequencing. The authors' analysis ran thus. Repertoire assessment relied on Simpson's diversity index, CDR3 size and DJ length profiles, and TRBV/TRBJ rearrangement plots. The most abundant DNA sequence in the deep sequencing data was defined as the immunodominant clone. CDR3 amino acid sequences were screened for sharing across subjects and were compared with published repertoires and the VDJdb database. TCRdb itself trimmed the public reads at Q25 with fastp, ran MiXCR and retained productive beta chains. Identical CDR3 proteins give one entry, which carries the most common genes and DNA. The V and J calls come from TCRdb's annotation, not from the publication. The sample table holds 150,000 to 200,000 distinct CDR3 sequences, of which more than 45% were seen once. 1.1% of the sample rests with the top ten.

The sample comprised sorted CD4+, CD8+, or CD8+CD57+ T cells (not recorded which) from PBMCs. This receptor chain uses TRBV5-6 and TRBJ2-1, with 9 junctional bases fitting TRBD2. This clonotype originated in a human donor with aplastic anemia. The CDR3: CASSLGRGGLNEQFF. The base sequence is TGTGCCAGCAGCTTGGGGCGGGGGGGCCTCAATGAGCAGTTCTTC.